A selection of T cell receptor beta chains follows, all from one sample in a study of cytomegalovirus exposure and HLA in healthy donors. Profiled with immunoSEQ multiplex PCR; TCRdb holds only in-frame clones, not every one. Of about 220,000 clones listed, 75% are singletons. The sequenced sample consisted of PBMCs. The receptors come from a woman between 25 and 40 years old in good health and CMV-seronegative. Each CDR3 is given with its conserved first and last residue. A D gene is named only where the DNA matches it firmly. The listing skips clone size in some rows; elsewhere it reads once, few, many or a size class.

TRBJ2-1,-,TRBV29-1,TRBD2,TGCAGCGTGGAGGGACTAGAGTGGTACAATGAGCAGTTCTTC,CSVEGLEWYNEQFF
TRBJ2-1,-,TRBV19,-,TGTGCCAGTAGCCTCCTCTCTCTAGGTGAGCAGTTCTTC,CASSLLSLGEQFF
TRBJ1-1,-,TRBV5-1,TRBD1,TGCGCCAGCAGCCCGGTGACAGGGGCAACGAACACTGAAGCTTTCTTT,CASSPVTGATNTEAFF
TRBJ2-7,-,TRBV7-9,TRBD2,TGTGCCAGCGCGCCGAGCGGGGGGGCCGGCGAGCAGTACTTC,CASAPSGGAGEQYF
TRBJ2-2,few,TRBV30,-,TGTGCCTGGAGTCCCATGGCGGGACTCACCGGGGAGCTGTTTTTT,CAWSPMAGLTGELFF
TRBJ1-1,-,TRBV30,-,TGTGCCTGGAGAGTAGTGGGGGGGACTGAAGCTTTCTTT,CAWRVVGGTEAFF
TRBJ2-7,-,TRBV7-3,-,TGTGCCAGCAGTCTAATGGGGGGTTCCTACGAGCAGTACTTC,CASSLMGGSYEQYF
TRBJ1-5,-,TRBV19,-,TGTGCCAGTAGTATAAGTAGGGGTAGCAATCAGCCCCAGCATTTT,CASSISRGSNQPQHF
TRBJ1-3,-,TRBV14,-,TGTGCCAGCAGCCAAGTAGCGAGAAACACCATATATTTT,CASSQVARNTIYF
TRBJ2-5,-,TRBV2,-,TGTGCCAGCGCTCTAAACCAACAAGAGACCCAGTACTTC,CASALNQQETQYF
TRBJ2-7,-,TRBV7-9,-,TGTGCCAGCAGCCCTAAGTCAGAGCAGTACTTC,CASSPKSEQYF
TRBJ2-1,-,TRBV11-2,TRBD2,TGTGCCAGCAGCTTATGGGGGACTAGCGATTATGAGCAGTTCTTC,CASSLWGTSDYEQFF
TRBJ2-1,-,TRBV4-2,-,TGTGCCAGCAGTCTTCAACCGGGGTACAATGAGCAGTTCTTC,CASSLQPGYNEQFF
TRBJ2-7,-,TRBV11-2,-,TGTGCCAGCAGCTTAGGCGGGGATCTGAACGAGCAGTACTTC,CASSLGGDLNEQYF
TRBJ2-4,-,TRBV7-2,-,TGTGCCAGCAGCCCAATGCGGGCCAAAAACATTCAGTACTTC,CASSPMRAKNIQYF
TRBJ1-6,-,TRBV27,TRBD1,TGTGCCAGCAGTTTTTTAGTTGGGGACAGGGGGCATTCACCCCTCCACTTT,CASSFLVGDRGHSPLHF
TRBJ1-5,-,TRBV7-9,-,TGTGCCAGCAGTTACTCAGGGGTTAGTAGCAATCAGCCCCAGCATTTT,CASSYSGVSSNQPQHF
TRBJ2-2,once,TRBV19,-,TGTGCCAGTAGTTTCCCCGGCACCGGGGAGCTGTTTTTT,CASSFPGTGELFF
TRBJ2-6,-,TRBV7-9,TRBD1,TGTGCCAGCAGGTTCCGAGGACAGGGGTCTGGGGCCAACGTCCTGACTTTC,CASRFRGQGSGANVLTF
TRBJ2-7,-,TRBV5-1,TRBD1,TGCGCCAGCAGCTCCGACAGGGGCTTTGCCTACGAGCAGTACTTC,CASSSDRGFAYEQYF
TRBJ2-1,-,TRBV7-7,TRBD2,TGTGCTAGCAGCTTAGCGGCCACGGGGGGATGGAATGAGCAGTTCTTC,CASSLAATGGWNEQFF
TRBJ2-1,few,TRBV9,TRBD2,TGTGCCAGCAGCGCAACTAGCGGGGGGGCCTTTGAGCAGTTCTTC,CASSATSGGAFEQFF
TRBJ1-2,-,TRBV2,TRBD1,TGTGCCAGCAGTCCGACAGGGGGAAGAGGCTACACCTTC,CASSPTGGRGYTF
TRBJ2-3,few,TRBV7-9,-,TGTGCCAGCCGCCCCCAAGATACAGGTGATACGCAGTATTTT,CASRPQDTGDTQYF
TRBJ1-2,-,TRBV6-1,-,TGTGCCAGCAGTGAACGAGGATTCCGAGGCTACACCTTC,CASSERGFRGYTF
TRBJ2-7,-,TRBV27,TRBD2,TGTGCCAGCAGTACGCGGGAGAGCTCCTACGAGCAGTACTTC,CASSTRESSYEQYF
TRBJ1-6,-,TRBV6-1,-,TGTGCCAGCAGTCCGGGACTGGGGACACCCCTCCACTTT,CASSPGLGTPLHF
TRBJ2-1,few,TRBV2,-,TGTGCCAGCAACGAGAGAGGGGGTGAGCAGTTCTTC,CASNERGGEQFF
TRBJ2-3,-,TRBV6-6,TRBD2,TGTGCCAGCACCCAATTCGGACTAGCGCCCACAGATACGCAGTATTTT,CASTQFGLAPTDTQYF
TRBJ1-2,-,TRBV6-5,-,TGTGCCAGCAGACCGACTCCGGCAAAGGGCTACACCTTC,CASRPTPAKGYTF
TRBJ2-3,-,TRBV7-2,-,TGTGCCAGCAGCTTAGAGGCTGGTCCAGGGGCCTACACAGATACGCAGTATTTT,CASSLEAGPGAYTDTQYF
TRBJ2-5,-,TRBV19,-,TGTGCCAGTAGCCGGGACACCCAAGAGGCCCAGTACTTC,CASSRDTQEAQYF
TRBJ2-1,-,TRBV5-1,-,TGCGCCAGCAGCGTAGCAGGGATGGCGTACAATGAGCAGTTCTTC,CASSVAGMAYNEQFF
TRBJ1-4,-,TRBV6-6,-,TGTGCCAGCTCTAAAGGGGATACTCTGTTTTTT,CASSKGDTLFF
TRBJ1-5,-,TRBV19,TRBD1,TGTGCCAGTAACGACAGGGTGGAGCCCCAGCATTTT,CASNDRVEPQHF
TRBJ2-3,few,TRBV6-1,-,TGTGCCAGCAGTCTCAGGGGTGATACGCAGTATTTT,CASSLRGDTQYF
TRBJ1-2,-,TRBV2,-,TGTGCCAGCAGTGAGGGGCAGGGCCCCTATGGCTACACCTTC,CASSEGQGPYGYTF
TRBJ1-5,-,TRBV7-8,-,TGTGCCAGCAGTCTCCGAGAGGGATTGCTGAATCAGCCCCAGCATTTT,CASSLREGLLNQPQHF
TRBJ2-1,-,TRBV7-9,TRBD1,TGTTCCAGCAACTTACAGGGGGGACCCTACAATGAGCAGTTCTTC,CSSNLQGGPYNEQFF
TRBJ1-1,-,TRBV19,TRBD1,TGTGCCACCACTGACAGGGGGCGGAACACTGAAGCTTTCTTT,CATTDRGRNTEAFF
TRBJ2-7,-,TRBV15,-,TGTGCCAACAGCAGCGAGGAGGAATCCGACGAGCAGTACTTC,CANSSEEESDEQYF
TRBJ1-1,-,TRBV7-9,TRBD1,TGTTCCAGCAGCTTTCAGGGGACAGGGCCAAACACTGAAGCTTTCTTT,CSSSFQGTGPNTEAFF
TRBJ1-1,-,TRBV18,-,TGTGCCAGCTCACCGGTGGCAGTTAACACTGAAGCTTTCTTT,CASSPVAVNTEAFF
TRBJ2-7,-,TRBV5-1,-,TGCGCCAGCAGCTTCAACCCGGGGGACCATCCTTACGAGCAGTACTTC,CASSFNPGDHPYEQYF
TRBJ2-5,-,TRBV7-8,TRBD2,TGTGCCAGCAGACCTAAGCGGGGGGCTCAAGAGACCCAGTACTTC,CASRPKRGAQETQYF
TRBJ1-6,-,TRBV6-1,TRBD1,TGTGCCAGCAGTGAAGACGGGACAGATTATTCACCCCTCCACTTT,CASSEDGTDYSPLHF
TRBJ2-2,-,TRBV27,-,TGTGCCAGCAGTTTATCGAGGGTCGTCACCGGGGAGCTGTTTTTT,CASSLSRVVTGELFF
TRBJ2-3,few,TRBV5-1,TRBD2,TGCGCCAGCAGCCTAAGGACTAGCGGTCTCACAGATACGCAGTATTTT,CASSLRTSGLTDTQYF
TRBJ2-1,-,TRBV7-9,-,TGTGCCAGCAGCTTTCTTTCGGGGGATGAGCAGTTCTTC,CASSFLSGDEQFF
TRBJ1-2,-,TRBV18,TRBD1,TGTGCCAGCTCGCCTAATACAGGGGTCGATGGCTACACCTTC,CASSPNTGVDGYTF
TRBJ1-2,once,TRBV29-1,-,TGCAGCTGCTCGGAACAGAACTATGGCTACACCTTC,CSCSEQNYGYTF
TRBJ2-7,-,TRBV2,TRBD2,TGTGCCAGCAGGGGACTAGCGGTATCCTACGAGCAGTACTTC,CASRGLAVSYEQYF
TRBJ1-1,-,TRBV7-2,-,TGTGCCAGCAGCTTTCAAGGGGTTGAAGCTTTCTTT,CASSFQGVEAFF
TRBJ1-5,once,TRBV2,TRBD1,TGTGCCAGCAGCGGACAGGTGGTGTATCAGCCCCAGCATTTT,CASSGQVVYQPQHF
TRBJ2-7,-,TRBV2,TRBD2,TGTGCCACACAAAGTCGGGAGGGCAGTCTTCCGCAGTACTTC,CATQSREGSLPQYF
TRBJ2-2,-,TRBV7-9,-,TGTGCCAGCAGCAGCGAATTACGGCCCGGGGAGCTGTTTTTT,CASSSELRPGELFF
TRBJ1-1,-,TRBV18,-,TGTGCCAGCTCACCGATACTATCAACAGGAAACACTGAAGCTTTCTTT,CASSPILSTGNTEAFF
TRBJ1-1,-,TRBV30,-,TGTGCCTGGAGAGAGGGCCAGAACACTGAAGCTTTCTTT,CAWREGQNTEAFF